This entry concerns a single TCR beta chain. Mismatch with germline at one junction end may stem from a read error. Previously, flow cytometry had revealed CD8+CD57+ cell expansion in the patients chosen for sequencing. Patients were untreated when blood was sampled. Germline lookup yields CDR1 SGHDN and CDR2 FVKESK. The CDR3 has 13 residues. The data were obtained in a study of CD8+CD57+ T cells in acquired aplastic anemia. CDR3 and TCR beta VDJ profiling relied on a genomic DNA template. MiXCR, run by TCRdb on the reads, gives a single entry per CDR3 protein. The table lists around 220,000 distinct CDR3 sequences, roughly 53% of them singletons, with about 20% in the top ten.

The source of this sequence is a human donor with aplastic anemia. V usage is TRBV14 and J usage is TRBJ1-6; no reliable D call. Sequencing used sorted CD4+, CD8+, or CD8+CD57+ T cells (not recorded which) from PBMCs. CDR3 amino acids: CASSQDPRSLLHF. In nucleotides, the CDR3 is TGTGCCAGCAGCCAAGATCCGCGATCACTCCTCCACTTT.